This is a list of T cell receptor beta chains from one sample in a study of cytomegalovirus exposure and HLA in healthy donors. Only in-frame clones appear in the TCRdb table, and some are missing; sequencing was by immunoSEQ multiplex PCR. The sample lists 200,000 or so clones, 79% occurring once. Sequencing used PBMCs. The receptors come from a man between 45 and 60 years old in good health and CMV-seronegative. Both conserved end residues are trimmed from each CDR3.

j_call,v_call,cdr3_aa
TRBJ1-2,TRBV6-5,ASSPDRERYGYT
TRBJ1-1,TRBV12-2,ASRSISDSTEAF
TRBJ2-7,TRBV28,ASSPPDRAGEQY
TRBJ2-7,TRBV15,ATSTGLTSSYEQY
TRBJ2-7,TRBV27,ASSHLAGPYEQY
TRBJ2-2,TRBV7-8,ASTHRGTVNTGERF
TRBJ1-5,TRBV28,ASSRQGLLSQPQH
TRBJ2-1,TRBV2,ASRGLAGGNEQF
TRBJ1-5,TRBV28,ASSSNSGTGGLYSNQPQH
TRBJ2-5,TRBV20-1,SARGGETQY
TRBJ2-6,TRBV2,ASLSGANVLT
TRBJ2-7,TRBV6-6,ASSYPDAGEQY
TRBJ2-5,TRBV5-1,ASSLVATGRETQY
TRBJ2-5,TRBV19,ASSPQAGETQY
TRBJ2-5,TRBV5-1,ASSLVPWEQY
TRBJ2-5,TRBV2,ASKGGVVTETQY
TRBJ2-7,TRBV5-1,ASSSSSGYEQY
TRBJ1-5,TRBV6-1,ASSGGDSNQPQH
TRBJ1-5,TRBV7-8,ASSFPGSNQPQH
TRBJ1-1,TRBV30,AWIRGMNTEAF
TRBJ2-1,TRBV28,ASSLGAGGPYNEQF
TRBJ2-7,TRBV7-8,ASSHGQAYEQY
TRBJ1-2,TRBV5-1,ASSLDTGGSYGYT
TRBJ1-1,TRBV2,ASRGLLNTEAF
TRBJ2-1,TRBV7-2,ASSPTSRSKYNEQF
TRBJ2-3,TRBV5-4,ASSLNRGPGTDTQY
TRBJ2-5,TRBV14,ASSQAGSTSMTQY
TRBJ2-7,TRBV27,ASSPRTSTRPYEQY
TRBJ2-1,TRBV27,ASKQWGDNEQF
TRBJ2-1,TRBV18,ASSPRRDRHNEQF
TRBJ2-1,TRBV5-4,ASSFREGLWDEQF
TRBJ2-7,TRBV7-2,ASSLGQGYYEQY
TRBJ1-5,TRBV15,ATSRVGRGLNQPQH
TRBJ2-7,TRBV7-9,ASTRDRVGEQY
TRBJ1-4,TRBV28,ASTSGTGGREKLF
TRBJ2-2,TRBV9,ASSDFRGDTGELF
TRBJ2-3,TRBV5-6,ASSLARTPKGADTQY
TRBJ2-3,TRBV5-4,ASSPWTGTDTQY
TRBJ2-7,TRBV9,ASSVDPRQGISIEQY
TRBJ2-7,TRBV29-1,SVGADGAIKQGTGQY
TRBJ2-2,TRBV4-1,ASSQDRDYTGELF
TRBJ1-6,TRBV10-1,ASSEDREGSPLH
TRBJ1-5,TRBV30,AWRPNGGNQPQH
TRBJ1-2,TRBV7-2,ASSRDRAWGYGYT
TRBJ2-2,TRBV2,ASSMTSGSSGGELF
TRBJ2-5,TRBV27,ASSLSPIGLAGVGRETQY
TRBJ2-1,TRBV6-5,ASSRQGNEQF
-,TRBV16,ASSQARGYEQY